Listed here is a single TCR beta chain. This clonotype was picked up one time. Its cognate antigen has yet to be identified. Base qualities are not at hand, and no much larger clone is one base apart. One read alone is a weak basis. The sample originates from a study of T cells after yellow fever vaccination (dated by TCRdb to between 2018 and 2021). Some background on the complete study: Libraries from fractions with low cell numbers were prepared with the SMART-Seq v4 Ultra Low Input RNA kit. To follow T-cell clones before and after both primary and booster YFV17D yellow fever vaccination, bulk TCR alpha and beta repertoires underwent longitudinal sequencing. Two healthy male donors made up the cohort, one aged 18 to 30 years and the other aged 30 to 40 years. Bulk PBMC replicates and cell subsets were isolated from blood drawn at multiple timepoints before and after both primary and secondary immunization. Summary of the overall study and its limitations: A small share of clonotypes occurred in both CD4 and CD8 compartments, likely arising from convergent recombination. Compared with the primary T-cell response, the secondary T-cell response was weaker but faster, peaking on day 5 rather than day 15. Computational filtering was required because FACS-sorted repertoires could contain abundant contaminating clonotypes from the bulk population. Because the study included only a couple of donors, the extent to which the findings can be generalized is limited. Most clones expanded after primary vaccination (approximately 97% of CD4 and around 88% of CD8) were re-detected after the booster, suggesting that broad memory maintenance occurred.

V is clipped by 0 bases and J by 6 bases, and the sequence between their germline boundaries is 15 bases long. Reading the germline V gene gives CDR1 MNHEY and CDR2 SVGAGI. The cysteine opens and the valine closes a CDR3 of 15 amino acids. Only the CDR3 DNA stays, 45 bases, in frame from base 1. The treatment or condition label here, explained by the study, means: live attenuated yellow fever vaccine strain. Two biological replicates of bulk PBMCs were collected at each blood-draw timepoint. PBMCs were isolated from peripheral blood using a standard Ficoll-Paque protocol. RNA was extracted with TriZol from bulk PBMCs, CD4 and CD8 fractions, and dextramer-positive and dextramer-negative fractions. TCR cDNA was synthesized by 5'RACE template switching, which introduced a universal primer site and unique molecular identifiers. cDNA synthesis was primed from both the TCR alpha and TCR beta constant segments. Libraries were amplified in two PCR steps, with sample barcodes and sequencing adapters added in the second step. Libraries were sequenced on Illumina HiSeq 2500 (2x100 bp) or NovaSeq (2x150 bp). Per the authors' processing: MIGEC was used to demultiplex reads and collapse the reads into UMI consensus sequences, and MiXCR was used for V(D)J alignment. Vaccine-responding clonotypes were defined with edgeR using replicate PBMC samples, requiring FDR below 0.01 and a log2 fold change above 5 up to day 15. Each bulk clonotype was labeled CD4 or CD8 based on which sequenced repertoire, CD4 or CD8, contained the clonotype at higher abundance. TCRdb cleaned the public reads at Q25 with fastp, built clones with MiXCR and kept in-frame beta chains. Rows with a matching CDR3 protein are joined into one entry that keeps the most common DNA and genes. The V and J calls reflect TCRdb's pipeline rather than the authors' work. Here the sample has 300,000 to 350,000 distinct CDR3 sequences; about 8.3% occur a single time. The ten largest account for approximately 16% of the sample.

The receptor chain draws on TRBV6-5 and TRBJ2-7; the D element might be TRBD1 or TRBD2, as each aligns at 5 bases. The sequenced sample was PBMCs, obtained approximately 40 days after the first yellow fever vaccination. The receptor comes from a man younger than 35 who received the YFV17D yellow fever vaccine. The DNA sequence is as follows: TGTGCCAGCAGTTACTCCCGAGGGGCAGGGACCGAGCAGTACGTC. The resulting protein is CASSYSRGAGTEQYV.